Listed here are 31 T cell receptor beta chains from one sample, sequenced in a study of Graves' ophthalmopathy and Graves' hyperthyroidism. RNA served as the template for amplifying TCR beta CDR3 regions. HTBI-primed first-round RT-PCR preceded second-round multiplex PCR. TCRdb independently ran MiXCR on the multiplex PCR reads; one entry per CDR3 protein. The sample carries roughly 610,000 distinct CDR3 sequences, 20% to 25% recorded once. The sequencing input was peripheral blood. These receptors came from a woman in her late teens or twenties with stable Graves' hyperthyroidism. Some clones in this sample may be carry-over from other donors' samples.

Regarding this clonotype: Since a much larger clone is just one base distant, this may be a read error. The V gene is TRBV12-3 or TRBV12-4, the J gene TRBJ1-6, with unresolved D. The CDR3 totals 15 residues. In DNA, the CDR3 is TGTGTCAGCAGCCTCACGCTGGGGTGGAATTCACCCCTCCACTTT. It encodes CVSSLTLGWNSPLHF.

The chain has TRBV28 and TRBJ1-5, with D possibly being TRBD1 (6 bases). This CDR3 has 17 amino acids. Germline loops: CDR1 MDHEN, CDR2 SYDVKM. V lost 5 bases and J lost 6, with 23 bases in between. CDR3 in amino acids: CASSPHLGAGASQPQHF. CDR3 DNA sequence: TGTGCCAGCAGTCCTCACCTTGGGGCAGGGGCGAGTCAGCCCCAGCATTTT.

This clonotype was recorded many times. This chain uses TRBV19 with TRBJ1-5; D is ambiguous. V shed 3 bases and J shed 1 base, with 10 bases lying between them. The CDR3 has 15 amino acids. Germline V CDR1 and CDR2: LNHDA, SQIVND (reference sequence). The CDR3 DNA sequence: TGTGCCAGTAGTATCGGGGTCTTGAGCAATCAGCCCCAGCATTTT. It is translated as CASSIGVLSNQPQHF.

The table lists this clonotype with many counts. CDR3 loop: CASSGDSGKTQYF. The CDR3 coding sequence is TGTGCCAGCAGTGGGGACAGCGGGAAGACCCAGTACTTC. The chain is built from TRBV12-3 or TRBV12-4 and TRBJ2-5, with D possibly being TRBD1 or TRBD2 (7 bases each). The CDR3 sequence is 13 residues long. Trimming removed 5 bases at V and 6 bases at J, with 13 bases between.

This clonotype was detected only a few times. This chain links TRBV7-9 with TRBJ2-7; 7 bases match TRBD1. The CDR3 totals 15 residues. Germline CDR1 is SEHNR and CDR2 is FQNEAQ (reference sequence). With V trimmed by 4 bases and J by 0 bases, 6 bases remained unmatched. The CDR3 is CASSSNRGYSYEQYF. The CDR3 DNA reads TGTGCCAGCAGCTCCAACAGGGGATACTCCTACGAGCAGTACTTC. Supplemented by reference TRBV7-9 and TRBJ2-7, the full variable domain reads DTGVSQNPRHKITKRGQNVTFRCDPISEHNRLYWYRQTLGQGPEFLTYFQNEAQLEKSRLLSDRFSAERPKGSFSTLEIQRTEQGDSAMYLCASSSNRGYSYEQYFGPGTRLTVT.

This chain uses TRBV5-1 with TRBJ2-5, with D perhaps matching TRBD1 or TRBD2 (5 bases each). V was clipped by 4 bases and J by 2 bases, with 15 bases between them. CDR3 length: 15 residues. CDR1 is SGHRS and CDR2 is YFSETQ in the germline V gene. DNA for the CDR3: TGCGCCAGCAGCGTGACCGGGACGAAGCAAGAGACCCAGTACTTC. Translated, it gives CASSVTGTKQETQYF.

This CDR3 reads CASSLVYYRGNTEAFF. The CDR3 nucleotides read TGTGCCAGCAGCTTAGTATACTACAGGGGGAACACTGAAGCTTTCTTT. V and J are TRBV7-8 and TRBJ1-1, with 7 bases aligning to TRBD1. Germline CDR1 and CDR2: SGHVS and FQNEAQ. CDR3 length: 16 amino acids. The V and J ends lost 1 base and 1 base, in that order; junction bases with no gene match: 6. Drawing the rest from reference TRBV7-8 and TRBJ1-1, the complete variable domain is GAGVSQSPRYKVAKRGQDVALRCDPISGHVSLFWYQQALGQGPEFLTYFQNEAQLDKSGLPSDRFFAERPEGSVSTLKIQRTQQEDSAVYLCASSLVYYRGNTEAFFGQGTRLTVV.

V and J are TRBV24-1 and TRBJ2-2; D may be TRBD2 (5 bases). CDR1 and CDR2 from the germline V gene are KGHDR and SFDVKD. This CDR3 has 13 amino acids. The V end lost 5 bases, the J end lost 6 bases, and 9 bases lay between the germline ends. CDR3 sequence: CATSAPGSGELFF. In nucleotides, the CDR3 is TGTGCCACCAGTGCCCCGGGATCCGGGGAGCTGTTTTTT.

This clonotype was detected ten times or more. The chain couples TRBV20-1 to TRBJ2-5; 9 bases match TRBD1. From germline, CDR1 is DFQATT and CDR2 SNEGSKA (reference sequence). With V trimmed by 4 bases and J by 4 bases, 4 bases remained unmatched. This CDR3 comprises 13 residues. CDR3 coding DNA: TGCAGTGCTACAGAGGACAGGGGAGAGACCCAGTACTTC. As protein: CSATEDRGETQYF.

This clonotype was counted at least ten times. CDR3 sequence (DNA): TGTGCCAGCAGTCCCCGGGCCCCACTGAAAGAGACCCAGTACTTC. Encoded protein: CASSPRAPLKETQYF. The chain carries TRBV27 and TRBJ2-5, with D hard to call. Trimming removed 5 bases at V and 3 bases at J, with 16 bases between. Germline CDR1 reads MNHEY; CDR2 reads SMNVEV (reference sequence). The CDR3 covers 15 residues.

This clonotype was found many times. This chain uses TRBV29-1 with TRBJ2-5; 9 bases match TRBD1. This CDR3 comprises 14 residues. Germline V gene lookup returns CDR1 SQVTM and CDR2 ANQGSEA. V was pared by 3 bases and J by 4 bases, with 6 bases of the junction left unmatched. The CDR3 spells CSVEGTGKGETQYF. The CDR3 nucleotides are TGCAGCGTTGAGGGGACAGGGAAAGGAGAGACCCAGTACTTC. Full variable domain (remainder filled in from reference TRBV29-1 and TRBJ2-5): SAVISQKPSRDICQRGTSLTIQCQVDSQVTMMFWYRQQPGQSLTLIATANQGSEATYESGFVIDKFPISRPNLTFSTLTVSNMSPEDSSIYLCSVEGTGKGETQYFGPGTRLLVL.

This clonotype was seen only a few times. The chain has TRBV24-1 and TRBJ2-5, with D possibly matching TRBD2 (7 bases). Trimming stripped 5 bases from V and 7 bases from J, with 13 bases between. The CDR3 is 13 residues long. Germline V gene data show CDR1 as KGHDR and CDR2 as SFDVKD. The CDR3 region is CATSVNREGTQYF. Here the CDR3 DNA reads TGTGCCACCAGTGTAAACAGGGAGGGGACCCAGTACTTC.

This clonotype appeared many times. This sequence joins TRBV9 and TRBJ1-2; D not certain. The germline V gene has CDR1 SGDLS and CDR2 YYNGEE. The CDR3 length is 16 residues. V was pared by 4 bases and J by 3 bases, with 19 bases between. The CDR3, as DNA: TGTGCCAGCAGCCTGACCCCCCGGGGTGGGGACTATGGCTACACCTTC. It yields the protein CASSLTPRGGDYGYTF.

This clonotype was recorded at least ten times. This chain connects TRBV12-3 or TRBV12-4 to TRBJ1-5, with 7 nucleotides matching TRBD1. CDR3 length: 14 residues. The J segment lost 6 bases and the V segment lost 3 bases, leaving 5 bases of the junction unmatched. The CDR3 coding sequence is TGTGCCAGCAGTTTCGGGGCAGGGGGTCAGCCCCAGCATTTT. It yields the protein CASSFGAGGQPQHF.

This chain links TRBV28 with TRBJ2-7, with 7 positions matching TRBD1. Per the germline V gene, CDR1 is MDHEN and CDR2 is SYDVKM. V gave up 7 bases and J gave up 3 bases; unmatched junction bases: 9. This CDR3 comprises 14 residues. This CDR3 reads CASNPTGQLYEQYF. DNA for the CDR3: TGTGCCAGCAACCCAACGGGACAGCTCTACGAGCAGTACTTC.

This clonotype appeared many times. The chain uses TRBV28 and TRBJ2-7; D not resolved. CDR1 is MDHEN and CDR2 is SYDVKM in the germline V gene. Trimming stripped 3 bases from V and 4 bases from J, with 13 bases between. The CDR3 extends over 14 amino acids. The CDR3 bases are TGTGCCAGCAGTTTCACCCTCACCAGATACGAGCAGTACTTC. Protein sequence: CASSFTLTRYEQYF.

This clonotype showed up many times. The chain recombines TRBV12-3 or TRBV12-4 with TRBJ1-2; D ambiguous. This CDR3 is built from 14 residues. The CDR3 DNA reads as TGTGCAATCGACCCCGCCGCCGTTAACTATGGCTACACCTTC. Translating gives CAIDPAAVNYGYTF.

CDR3 nucleotides: TGTGCCAGCATAGAGGGGGTCCGGAGCGAGCAGTACTTC. Translated, it gives CASIEGVRSEQYF. The chain employs TRBV6-1 and TRBJ2-7; a weak D match, TRBD1 (6 bases). Germline V gene data show CDR1 as MNHNS and CDR2 as SASEGT. Trimming took off 7 bases at V and 6 bases at J, with 16 bases between the two ends. The CDR3 spans 13 residues.

This clonotype was detected only a few times. The gene calls are TRBV18 and TRBJ2-5, with D unclear. The germline gives CDR1 KGHSH, CDR2 LQKENI. This CDR3 is built from 12 residues. V was shortened by 2 bases and J by 4 bases, with 5 bases between the two germline ends. The CDR3 loop is CASSPERETQYF. CDR3 bases: TGTGCCAGCTCACCAGAGAGAGAGACCCAGTACTTC.

In this sample, this clonotype turned up many times. The V call is TRBV10-3, the J call TRBJ1-1, with 8 bases identical to TRBD1. The CDR3 extends over 12 amino acids. V lost 8 bases and J lost 4; bases outside the gene matches: 3. CDR1 and CDR2 from the germline V gene are ENHRY and SYGVKD. The CDR3 loop reads CAIGQGGTEAFF. For the CDR3, the DNA is TGTGCCATCGGACAGGGCGGCACTGAAGCTTTCTTT.

The sample holds many counts of this clonotype. The chain couples TRBV14 to TRBJ2-7, with D perhaps matching TRBD1 (6 bases). V lost 0 bases to trimming and J lost 3 bases, with 12 bases between them. Germline V gives CDR1 SGHDN, CDR2 FVKESK. The CDR3 totals 15 residues. CDR3 protein: CASSQDSRGSYEQYF. CDR3 in DNA: TGTGCCAGCAGCCAAGATAGCAGGGGAAGCTACGAGCAGTACTTC.

This chain links TRBV6-2 or TRBV6-3 with TRBJ2-7, with TRBD1 matching over 7 bases. The CDR3 contains 17 residues. Germline assignment: CDR1 MNHEY and CDR2 SVGEGT. J lost 3 bases, V lost 5 bases, and 16 bases had no gene match. As DNA, the CDR3 is TGTGCCAGCAGTACGGGACAGCCTCTCCCTCTGGACTACGAGCAGTACTTC. Translating gives CASSTGQPLPLDYEQYF.

This clonotype was picked up a small number of times. The chain uses TRBV12-3 or TRBV12-4 and TRBJ2-4; 8 nucleotides agree with TRBD2. Trimming removed 4 bases from V and 12 bases from J; junction bases left unmatched: 11. This CDR3 comprises 14 residues. CDR3 residues: CASSSPGGGVNQYF. For the CDR3, the DNA is TGTGCCAGCAGTTCCCCGGGAGGGGGGGTCAATCAGTACTTC.

This clonotype was found a few times. A much larger clone lies a single base off, so this may be a read error. The DNA for the CDR3 is TGCAGCGTTCTGCCAGCGGGTCTGGAGACCAAGTACTTC. This sequence encodes CSVLPAGLETKYF. The rearrangement links TRBV29-1 to TRBJ2-5, with D perhaps matching TRBD2 (6 bases). CDR1 and CDR2 from the germline V gene are SQVTM and ANQGSEA. The CDR3 sequence is 13 residues long.

A word on this clonotype: One end of the junction varies from germline; a read error may be responsible. The V gene is TRBV12-3 or TRBV12-4, the J gene TRBJ1-2; D is unresolved. The CDR3 extends over 12 amino acids. The CDR3 loop reads CASRSTDYGYTF. Written as DNA, the CDR3 is TGTGCTAGCAGATCGACGGACTATGGCTACACCTTC.

This clonotype was found a few times. V and J are TRBV9 and TRBJ1-5; D is undetermined. Trimming shortened V by 0 bases and J by 1 base, and 8 bases separated the two germline ends. CDR3 length: 15 amino acids. Germline V CDR1 and CDR2: SGDLS, YYNGEE. DNA for the CDR3: TGTGCCAGCAGCGTAGGGCTGGACAGCAATCAGCCCCAGCATTTT. Amino acids: CASSVGLDSNQPQHF.

Of note for this clonotype: This clone may be a read error of a much larger clone one base away. The chain recombines TRBV6-1 with TRBJ1-5, with D unresolved. The CDR3 runs 14 residues. Germline V CDR1 and CDR2: MNHNS, SASEGT. The CDR3 protein is CVSSDGPSNQPQHF. For the CDR3, the DNA is TGTGTCAGCAGTGACGGGCCGTCCAATCAGCCCCAGCATTTT.

The V and J genes are TRBV12-3 or TRBV12-4 and TRBJ1-6; TRBD1 matches 8 bases. J lost 14 bases, V lost 4 bases, and 13 bases had no gene match. The length of the CDR3 is 15 residues. The CDR3 reads CASSSPGTGFLALHF. The CDR3 DNA is TGTGCCAGCAGTTCTCCCGGGACAGGTTTTTTAGCCCTCCACTTT.

This clonotype was seen just once. The V and J genes are TRBV5-1 and TRBJ1-5; D is unresolved. The germline V gene encodes CDR1 SGHRS and CDR2 YFSETQ. Deletions cut 7 bases from V and 2 bases from J, with 10 bases between. There are 13 residues in the CDR3. The CDR3 loop reads CASCWRGNQPQHF. In DNA form, the CDR3 reads TGCGCCAGCTGCTGGCGCGGCAATCAGCCCCAGCATTTT.

This clonotype has a count of ten or more. The chain carries TRBV12-3 or TRBV12-4 and TRBJ1-2, with 9 nucleotides matching TRBD1. The trim removed 4 bases at V and 5 bases at J, leaving 5 bases unmatched. CDR3 size: 14 residues. This chain's CDR3 is CASSSPGQGYGYTF. The DNA for the CDR3 is TGTGCCAGCAGTTCGCCGGGACAGGGTTATGGCTACACCTTC.

In this sample, this clonotype turned up a few times. This sequence joins TRBV10-3 and TRBJ1-2; the match to TRBD1 covers 7 bases. V lost 8 bases, J lost 5 bases, and 5 bases stayed unmatched. The CDR3 covers 12 residues. Germline V gene data show CDR1 as ENHRY and CDR2 as SYGVKD. CDR3 sequence: CAIQGVDYGYTF. The CDR3 nucleotides are TGTGCCATCCAGGGGGTGGATTATGGCTACACCTTC.